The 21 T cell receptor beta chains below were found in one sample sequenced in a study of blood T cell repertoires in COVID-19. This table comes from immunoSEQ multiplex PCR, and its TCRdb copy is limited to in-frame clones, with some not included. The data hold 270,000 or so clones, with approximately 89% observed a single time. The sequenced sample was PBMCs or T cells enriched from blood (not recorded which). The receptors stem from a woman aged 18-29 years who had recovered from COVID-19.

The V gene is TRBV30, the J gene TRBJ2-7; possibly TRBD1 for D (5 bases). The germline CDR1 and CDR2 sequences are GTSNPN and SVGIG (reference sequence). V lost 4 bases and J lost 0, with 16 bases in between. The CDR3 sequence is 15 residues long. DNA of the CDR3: TGTGCCTGGATACAGGCGTCCCTTGGCTCCTACGAGCAGTACTTC. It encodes CAWIQASLGSYEQYF.

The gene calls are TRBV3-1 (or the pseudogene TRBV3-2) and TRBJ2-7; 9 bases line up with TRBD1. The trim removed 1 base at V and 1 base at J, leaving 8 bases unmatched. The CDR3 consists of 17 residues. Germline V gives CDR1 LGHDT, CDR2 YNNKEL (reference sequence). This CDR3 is CASSQALSDRGSYEQYF. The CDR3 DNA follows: TGTGCCAGCAGCCAAGCCCTTTCGGACAGGGGATCCTACGAGCAGTACTTC.

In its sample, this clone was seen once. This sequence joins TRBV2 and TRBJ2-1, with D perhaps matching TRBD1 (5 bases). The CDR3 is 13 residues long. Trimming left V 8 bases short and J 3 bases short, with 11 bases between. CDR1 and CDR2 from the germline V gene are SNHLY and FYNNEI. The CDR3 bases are TGTGCCAGCGTTCAGGGTCTCTACAATGAGCAGTTCTTC. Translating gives CASVQGLYNEQFF.

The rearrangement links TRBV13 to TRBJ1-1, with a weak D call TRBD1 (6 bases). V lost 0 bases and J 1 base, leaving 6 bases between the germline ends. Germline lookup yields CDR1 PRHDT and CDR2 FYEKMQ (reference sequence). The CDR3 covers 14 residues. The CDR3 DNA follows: TGTGCCAGCAGCTTAGGGGGGGCGAACACTGAAGCTTTCTTT. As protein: CASSLGGANTEAFF.

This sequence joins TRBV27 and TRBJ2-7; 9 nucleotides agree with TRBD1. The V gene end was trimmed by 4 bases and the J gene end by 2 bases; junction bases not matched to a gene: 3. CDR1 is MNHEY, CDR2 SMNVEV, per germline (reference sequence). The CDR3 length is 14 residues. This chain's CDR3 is CASSSYRGPYEQYF. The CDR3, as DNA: TGTGCCAGCAGTTCGTACAGGGGGCCCTACGAGCAGTACTTC.

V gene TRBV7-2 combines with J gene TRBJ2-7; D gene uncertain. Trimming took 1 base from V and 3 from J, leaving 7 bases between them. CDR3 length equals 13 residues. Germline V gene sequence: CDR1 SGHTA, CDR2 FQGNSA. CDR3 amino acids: CASSLVLGYEQYF. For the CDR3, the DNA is TGTGCCAGCAGCTTAGTGCTAGGCTACGAGCAGTACTTC.

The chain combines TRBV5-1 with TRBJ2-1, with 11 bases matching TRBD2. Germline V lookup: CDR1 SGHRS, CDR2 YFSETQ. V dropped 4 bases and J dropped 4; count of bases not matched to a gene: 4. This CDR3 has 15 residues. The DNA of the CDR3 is TGCGCCAGCAGCATAACTAGCGGGGGATACAATGAGCAGTTCTTC. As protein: CASSITSGGYNEQFF.

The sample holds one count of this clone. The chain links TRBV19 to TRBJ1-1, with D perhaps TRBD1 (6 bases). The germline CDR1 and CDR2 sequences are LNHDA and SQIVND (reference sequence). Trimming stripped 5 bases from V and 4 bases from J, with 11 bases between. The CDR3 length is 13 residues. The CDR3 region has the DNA TGTGCCAGTAGTCTATGGACAGCCACTGAAGCTTTCTTT. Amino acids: CASSLWTATEAFF.

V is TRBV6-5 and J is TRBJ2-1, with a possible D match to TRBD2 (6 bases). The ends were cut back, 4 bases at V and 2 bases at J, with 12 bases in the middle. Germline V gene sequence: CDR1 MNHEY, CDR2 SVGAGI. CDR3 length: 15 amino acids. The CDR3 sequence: CASSLLGGTYNEQFF. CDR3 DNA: TGTGCCAGCAGTTTATTGGGAGGAACCTACAATGAGCAGTTCTTC.

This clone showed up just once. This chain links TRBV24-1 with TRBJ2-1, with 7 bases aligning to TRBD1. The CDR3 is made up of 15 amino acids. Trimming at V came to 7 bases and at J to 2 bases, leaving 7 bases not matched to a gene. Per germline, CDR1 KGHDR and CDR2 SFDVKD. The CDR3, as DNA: TGTGCCACCAGAGACGCACAGGGGCCCTACAATGAGCAGTTCTTC. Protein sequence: CATRDAQGPYNEQFF.

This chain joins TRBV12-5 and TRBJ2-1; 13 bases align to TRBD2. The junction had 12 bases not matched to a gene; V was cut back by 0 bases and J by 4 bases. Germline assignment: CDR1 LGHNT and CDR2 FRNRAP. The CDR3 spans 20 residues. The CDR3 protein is CASGLVLGRGTSGTYNEQFF. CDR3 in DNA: TGTGCTAGTGGTTTGGTACTTGGACGTGGGACTAGCGGGACTTACAATGAGCAGTTCTTC. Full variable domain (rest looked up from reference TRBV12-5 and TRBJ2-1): DARVTQTPRHKVTEMGQEVTMRCQPILGHNTVFWYRQTMMQGLELLAYFRNRAPLDDSGMPKDRFSAEMPDATLATLKIQPSEPRDSAVYFCASGLVLGRGTSGTYNEQFFGPGTRLTVL.

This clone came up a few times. The CDR3 spells CASSGQGNHNYGYTF. In DNA form, the CDR3 reads TGTGCCAGCAGCGGACAGGGGAACCATAACTATGGCTACACCTTC. The chain links TRBV28 to TRBJ1-2; 9 nucleotides agree with TRBD1. The CDR3 runs 15 residues. Germline CDR1 reads MDHEN; CDR2 reads SYDVKM. V was clipped by 6 bases and J by 1 base; unmatched bases: 6.

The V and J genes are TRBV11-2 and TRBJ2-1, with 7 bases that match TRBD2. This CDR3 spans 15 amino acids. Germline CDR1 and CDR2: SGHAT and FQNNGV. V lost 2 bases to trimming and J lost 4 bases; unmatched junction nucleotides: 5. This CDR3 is CASSLSGILYNEQFF. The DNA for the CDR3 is TGTGCCAGCAGCTTAAGCGGGATTTTGTACAATGAGCAGTTCTTC.

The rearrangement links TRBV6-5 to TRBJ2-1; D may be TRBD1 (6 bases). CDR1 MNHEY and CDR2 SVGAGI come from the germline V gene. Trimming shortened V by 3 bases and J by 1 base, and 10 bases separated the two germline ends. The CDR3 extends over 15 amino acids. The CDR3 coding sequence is TGTGCCAGCAGTTATTACAGGGATTCCTACAATGAGCAGTTCTTC. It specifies CASSYYRDSYNEQFF.

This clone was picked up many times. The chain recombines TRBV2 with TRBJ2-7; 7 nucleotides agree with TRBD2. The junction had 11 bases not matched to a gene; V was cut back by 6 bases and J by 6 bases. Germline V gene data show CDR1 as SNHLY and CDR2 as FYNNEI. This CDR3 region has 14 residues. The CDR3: CASSGGTARGEQYF. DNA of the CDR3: TGTGCCAGCAGCGGGGGGACGGCACGAGGCGAGCAGTACTTC.

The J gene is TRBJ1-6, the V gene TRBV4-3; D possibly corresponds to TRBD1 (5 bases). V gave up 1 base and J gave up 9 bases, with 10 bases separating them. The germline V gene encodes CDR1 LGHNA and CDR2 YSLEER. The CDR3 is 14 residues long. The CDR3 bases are TGCGCCAGCAGCCAAGCCAGGGAATCTTCACCCCTCCACTTT. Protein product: CASSQARESSPLHF.

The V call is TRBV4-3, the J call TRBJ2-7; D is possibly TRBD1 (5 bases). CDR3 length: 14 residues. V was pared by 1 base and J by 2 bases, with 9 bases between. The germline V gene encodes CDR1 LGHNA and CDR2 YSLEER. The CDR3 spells CASSQVRVAYEQYF. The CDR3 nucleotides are TGCGCCAGCAGCCAAGTCAGGGTCGCCTACGAGCAGTACTTC.

In DNA form, the CDR3 reads TGTGCCAGCAGCCCAGGGGCCGCACGAGGGGTAAATCAGCCCCAGCATTTT. Its protein is CASSPGAARGVNQPQHF. The gene calls are TRBV7-6 and TRBJ1-5; possibly TRBD1 for D (6 bases). Between the trimmed V and J ends, which lost 5 bases and 4 bases, there was a span of 21 bases. Germline-derived CDR1 and CDR2 are SGHVS and FNYEAQ. This CDR3 contains 17 residues.

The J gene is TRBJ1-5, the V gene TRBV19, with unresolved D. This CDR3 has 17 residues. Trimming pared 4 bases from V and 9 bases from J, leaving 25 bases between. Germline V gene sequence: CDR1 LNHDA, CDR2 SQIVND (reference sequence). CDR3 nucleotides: TGTGCCAGTAGTACCCCTCTGGAGGGCCTACCTGTAGGGCCCCAGCATTTT. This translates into CASSTPLEGLPVGPQHF. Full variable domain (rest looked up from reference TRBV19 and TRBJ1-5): DGGITQSPKYLFRKEGQNVTLSCEQNLNHDAMYWYRQDPGQGLRLIYYSQIVNDFQKGDIAEGYSVSREKKESFPLTVTSAQKNPTAFYLCASSTPLEGLPVGPQHFGDGTRLSIL.

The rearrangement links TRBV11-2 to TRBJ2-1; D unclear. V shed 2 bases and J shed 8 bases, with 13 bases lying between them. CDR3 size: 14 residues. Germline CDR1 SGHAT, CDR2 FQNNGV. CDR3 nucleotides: TGTGCCAGCAGCTTAAATATCAGAGGCGATGAGCAGTTCTTC. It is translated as CASSLNIRGDEQFF.

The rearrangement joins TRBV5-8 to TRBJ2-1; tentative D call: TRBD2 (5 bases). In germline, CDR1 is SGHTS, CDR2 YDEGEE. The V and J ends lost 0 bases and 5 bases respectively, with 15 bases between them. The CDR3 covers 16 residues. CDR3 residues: CASSLALAGQNNEQFF. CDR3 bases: TGTGCCAGCAGCTTGGCCTTGGCGGGCCAAAACAATGAGCAGTTCTTC.